Listed below are T cell receptor beta chains from one sample, sequenced in a study of CD8 T cells in Susac syndrome. TCRdb reprocessed the immunoSEQ multiplex PCR reads via MiXCR and lists one record per CDR3 protein. The data contain 130,000 to 150,000 distinct CDR3 sequences, less than 95% of them singletons. Sequencing input: CD4+ T cells from PBMCs. These TCRs come from a human donor in good health. Each CDR3 is given with its conserved first and last residue. The D gene is left open where the match is weak.

TRBV3-1	-	TRBJ2-7	CASSQGIPGERSYEQYF
TRBV20-1	-	TRBJ2-3	CSARAPGRSSTDTQYF
TRBV5-6	-	TRBJ1-1	CASSLVGPGTEAFF
TRBV7-8	-	TRBJ2-1	CASSLRRYNEQFF
TRBV4-1	-	TRBJ2-6	CASSQTSGANVLTF
TRBV30	-	TRBJ1-4	CAWSVGGSNEKLFF
TRBV20-1	-	TRBJ2-7	CSARDARVPPYEQYF
TRBV5-1	TRBD1	TRBJ1-1	CASSLQGALNTEAFF
TRBV7-9	-	TRBJ2-5	CASSLASGTPGTQYF
TRBV7-6	-	TRBJ2-3	CASSTDRRDTQYF
TRBV5-4	-	TRBJ1-3	CASTPHPGSGNTIYF
TRBV20-1	-	TRBJ1-1	CSAREFPLDSRNTEAFF
TRBV7-2	-	TRBJ1-1	CASSPVFGAHTEAFF
TRBV18	-	TRBJ1-1	CASSPRQVEEAFF
TRBV2	-	TRBJ1-5	CASSDRGARNQPQHF
TRBV5-1	-	TRBJ1-1	CASSFQENTEAFF
TRBV2	TRBD1	TRBJ2-7	CASQGQGGPYEQYF
TRBV30	-	TRBJ1-2	CAWSVAGGNRYGYTF
TRBV12-3/TRBV12-4	-	TRBJ1-1	CASNLGSVTEAFF
TRBV4-1	TRBD1	TRBJ2-7	CASSHSGRGHSYEQYF
TRBV20-1	TRBD1	TRBJ2-4	CSAPTGSGDIQYF
TRBV3-1	-	TRBJ1-2	CASSQDDTLYGYTF
TRBV18	TRBD1	TRBJ1-2	CASSRTGHEYGYTF
TRBV12-3/TRBV12-4	-	TRBJ1-1	CASSFQGNTEAFF
TRBV5-4	-	TRBJ1-2	CASSLEFYGYTF
TRBV12-3/TRBV12-4	TRBD2	TRBJ2-3	CASSSGLPASTDTQYF
TRBV24-1	TRBD2	TRBJ2-3	CATKGLAGVTDTQYF
TRBV28	-	TRBJ2-7	CASSLSWGNQYF
TRBV5-4	-	TRBJ2-1	CASSPGGSGDNEQFF
TRBV15	TRBD1	TRBJ2-7	CATSEAKGQGVYEQYF
TRBV6-2/TRBV6-3	-	TRBJ1-1	CASNQGTEAFF
TRBV14	-	TRBJ2-3	CASSPFTDTQYF
TRBV27	TRBD2	TRBJ2-5	CASSSRLAGVGVGETQYF
TRBV5-1	TRBD2	TRBJ2-7	CASSLDGGAYEQYF
TRBV20-1	TRBD2	TRBJ2-7	CSARRTSSYEQYF
TRBV19	-	TRBJ2-1	CASSIGVYEQFF
TRBV19	-	TRBJ1-1	CATAEGTARMNTEAFF
TRBV11-2	-	TRBJ2-5	CASSLHEYQETQYF
TRBV9	-	TRBJ2-2	CASSVIGNTGELFF
TRBV20-1	TRBD1	TRBJ1-1	CSALRGRWTEAFF
TRBV20-1	TRBD1	TRBJ2-7	CSADGQGTYEQYF
TRBV18	TRBD1	TRBJ1-1	CASSPLGQLMNTEAFF
TRBV12-3/TRBV12-4	-	TRBJ2-2	CASSYRAGTTGELFF
TRBV9	-	TRBJ2-7	CASSVALGAGEQYF
TRBV3-1	-	TRBJ2-7	CASSPLRWGYEQYF
TRBV20-1	-	TRBJ2-1	CSASASGEQFF
TRBV6-4	-	TRBJ2-1	CASSDSGRGQFF
TRBV7-9	TRBD2	TRBJ2-7	CASSPNSGISYGQYF
TRBV18	-	TRBJ1-2	CASSPLQDNYGYTF
TRBV6-6	-	TRBJ2-5	CASRAGSGVETQYF
TRBV7-9	TRBD2	TRBJ2-3	CASSFSGDTDTQYF
TRBV7-3	TRBD2	TRBJ2-7	CASSTFQGGEQYF
TRBV14	TRBD1	TRBJ1-2	CASSQRDSYGYTF
TRBV20-1	TRBD2	TRBJ2-7	CSASPGLAYEQYF
TRBV25-1	-	TRBJ2-7	CASSESADIGVVYEQYF
TRBV12-3/TRBV12-4	-	TRBJ2-2	CASTRGLTWAGELFF